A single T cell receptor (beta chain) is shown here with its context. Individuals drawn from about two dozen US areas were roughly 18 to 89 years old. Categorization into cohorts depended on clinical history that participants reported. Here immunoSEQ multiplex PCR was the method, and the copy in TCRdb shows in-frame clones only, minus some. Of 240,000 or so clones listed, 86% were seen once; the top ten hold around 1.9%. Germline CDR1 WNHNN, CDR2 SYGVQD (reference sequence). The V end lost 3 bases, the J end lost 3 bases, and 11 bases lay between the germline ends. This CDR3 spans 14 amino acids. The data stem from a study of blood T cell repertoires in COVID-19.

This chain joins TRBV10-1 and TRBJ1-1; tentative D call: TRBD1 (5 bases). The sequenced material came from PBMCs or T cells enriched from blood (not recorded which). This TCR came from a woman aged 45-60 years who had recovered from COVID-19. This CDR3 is CASSDGVGHTEAFF. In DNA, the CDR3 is TGCGCCAGCAGTGATGGTGTGGGGCACACTGAAGCTTTCTTT.